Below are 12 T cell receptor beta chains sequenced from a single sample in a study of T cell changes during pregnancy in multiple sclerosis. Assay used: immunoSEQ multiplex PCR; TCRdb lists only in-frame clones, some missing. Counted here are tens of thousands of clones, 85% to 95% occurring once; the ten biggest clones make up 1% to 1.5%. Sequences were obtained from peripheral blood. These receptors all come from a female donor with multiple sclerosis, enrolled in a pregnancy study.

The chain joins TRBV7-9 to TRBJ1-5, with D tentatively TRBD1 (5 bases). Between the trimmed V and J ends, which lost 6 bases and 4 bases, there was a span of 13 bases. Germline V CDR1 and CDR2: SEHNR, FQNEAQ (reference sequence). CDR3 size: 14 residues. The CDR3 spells CASSPKGSNQPQHF. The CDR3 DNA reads TGTGCCAGCAGTCCGAAGGGGAGTAATCAGCCCCAGCATTTT. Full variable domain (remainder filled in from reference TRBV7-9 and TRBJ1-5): DTGVSQNPRHKITKRGQNVTFRCDPISEHNRLYWYRQTLGQGPEFLTYFQNEAQLEKSRLLSDRFSAERPKGSFSTLEIQRTEQGDSAMYLCASSPKGSNQPQHFGDGTRLSIL.

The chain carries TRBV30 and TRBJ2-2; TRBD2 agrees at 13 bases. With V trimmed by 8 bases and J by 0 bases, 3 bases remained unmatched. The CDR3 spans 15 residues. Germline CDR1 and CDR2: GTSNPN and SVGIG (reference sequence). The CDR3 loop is CARGLAGANTGELFF. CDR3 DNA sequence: TGTGCCCGAGGACTAGCGGGAGCGAACACCGGGGAGCTGTTTTTT.

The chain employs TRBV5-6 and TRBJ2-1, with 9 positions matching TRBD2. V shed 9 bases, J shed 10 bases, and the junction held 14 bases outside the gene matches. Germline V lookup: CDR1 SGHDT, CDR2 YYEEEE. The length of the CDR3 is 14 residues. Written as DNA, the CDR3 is TGTGCCACCGAGCTCGGCGGGAGGGCCGGGGAGCAGTTCTTC. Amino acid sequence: CATELGGRAGEQFF.

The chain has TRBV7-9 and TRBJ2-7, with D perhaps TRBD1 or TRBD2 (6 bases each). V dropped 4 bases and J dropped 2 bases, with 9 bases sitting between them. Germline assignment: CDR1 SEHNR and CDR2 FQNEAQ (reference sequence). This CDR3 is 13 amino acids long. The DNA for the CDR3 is TGTGCCAGCAGCTGGGGGGCCACCTACGAGCAGTACTTC. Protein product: CASSWGATYEQYF.

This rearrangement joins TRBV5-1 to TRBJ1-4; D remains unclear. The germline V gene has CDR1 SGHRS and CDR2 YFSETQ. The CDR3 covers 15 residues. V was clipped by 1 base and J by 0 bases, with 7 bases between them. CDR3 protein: CASSLSYSTNEKLFF. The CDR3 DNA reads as TGCGCCAGCAGCTTGTCGTATTCAACTAATGAAAAACTGTTTTTT. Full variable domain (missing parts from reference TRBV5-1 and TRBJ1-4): KAGVTQTPRYLIKTRGQQVTLSCSPISGHRSVSWYQQTPGQGLQFLFEYFSETQRNKGNFPGRFSGRQFSNSRSEMNVSTLELGDSALYLCASSLSYSTNEKLFFGSGTQLSVL.

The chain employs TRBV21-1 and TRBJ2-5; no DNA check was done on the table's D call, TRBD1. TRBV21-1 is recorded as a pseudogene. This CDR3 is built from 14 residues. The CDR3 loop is CASSSPGDSETQYF. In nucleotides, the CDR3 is TGTGCCAGCAGCTCACCAGGGGATTCGGAGACCCAGTACTTC.

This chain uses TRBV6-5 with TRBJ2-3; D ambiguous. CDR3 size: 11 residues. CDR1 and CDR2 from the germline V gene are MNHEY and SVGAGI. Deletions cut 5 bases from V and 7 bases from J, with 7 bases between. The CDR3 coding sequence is TGTGCCAGCAGTGACACTTATACGCAGTATTTT. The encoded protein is CASSDTYTQYF.

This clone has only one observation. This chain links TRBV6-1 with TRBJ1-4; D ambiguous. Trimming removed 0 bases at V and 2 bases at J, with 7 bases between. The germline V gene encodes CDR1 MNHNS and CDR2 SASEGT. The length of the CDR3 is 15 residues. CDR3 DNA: TGTGCCAGCAGTGAAGCGGGGAAGACTAATGAAAAACTGTTTTTT. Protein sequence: CASSEAGKTNEKLFF.

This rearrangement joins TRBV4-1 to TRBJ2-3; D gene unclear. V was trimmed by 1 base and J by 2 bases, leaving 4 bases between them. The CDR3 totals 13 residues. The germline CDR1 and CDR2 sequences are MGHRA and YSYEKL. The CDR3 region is CASSQVFTDTQYF. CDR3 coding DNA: TGCGCCAGCAGCCAAGTCTTCACAGATACGCAGTATTTT.

The CDR3, as DNA: TGTGCCAGCAGCCCCGGGACTAGCTATTACAATGAGCAGTTCTTC. Amino acid sequence: CASSPGTSYYNEQFF. This chain connects TRBV11-3 to TRBJ2-1; 9 nucleotides match TRBD2. The CDR3 extends over 15 amino acids. Germline CDR1 SGHNT, CDR2 YENEEA. Trimming cost V 5 bases and J 4 bases; bases outside gene matches: 6.

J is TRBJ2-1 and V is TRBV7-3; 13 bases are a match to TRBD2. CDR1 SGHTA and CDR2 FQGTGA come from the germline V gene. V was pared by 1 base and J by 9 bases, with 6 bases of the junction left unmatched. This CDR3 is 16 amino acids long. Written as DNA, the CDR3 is TGTGCCAGCAGCTTAAAACTAGCGGGAGGGCGTGTTGAGCAGTTCTTC. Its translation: CASSLKLAGGRVEQFF.

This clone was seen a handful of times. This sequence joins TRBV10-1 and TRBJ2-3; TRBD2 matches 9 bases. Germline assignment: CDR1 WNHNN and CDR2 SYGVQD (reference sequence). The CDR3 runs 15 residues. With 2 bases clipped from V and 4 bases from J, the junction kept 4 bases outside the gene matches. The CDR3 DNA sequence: TGCGCCAGCAGTGAGCCTGGACTAGCGTCAGATACGCAGTATTTT. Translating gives CASSEPGLASDTQYF.